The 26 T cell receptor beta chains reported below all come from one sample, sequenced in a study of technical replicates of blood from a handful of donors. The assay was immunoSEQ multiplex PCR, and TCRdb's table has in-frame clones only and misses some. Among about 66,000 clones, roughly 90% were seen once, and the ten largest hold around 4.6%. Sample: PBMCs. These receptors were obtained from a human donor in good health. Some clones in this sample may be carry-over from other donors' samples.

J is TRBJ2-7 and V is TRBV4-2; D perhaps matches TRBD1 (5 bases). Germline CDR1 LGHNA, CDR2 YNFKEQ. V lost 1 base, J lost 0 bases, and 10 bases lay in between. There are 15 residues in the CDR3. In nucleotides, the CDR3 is TGTGCCAGCAGCCAAGTAGAAGGGGACTCCTACGAGCAGTACTTC. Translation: CASSQVEGDSYEQYF.

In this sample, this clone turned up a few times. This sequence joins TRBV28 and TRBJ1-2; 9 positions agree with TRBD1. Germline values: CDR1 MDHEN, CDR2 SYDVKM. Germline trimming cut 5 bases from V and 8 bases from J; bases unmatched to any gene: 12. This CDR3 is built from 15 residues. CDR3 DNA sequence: TGTGCCAGCAGTACCGCAAGCGACAGGGGGTTCGGCTACACCTTC. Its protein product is CASSTASDRGFGYTF.

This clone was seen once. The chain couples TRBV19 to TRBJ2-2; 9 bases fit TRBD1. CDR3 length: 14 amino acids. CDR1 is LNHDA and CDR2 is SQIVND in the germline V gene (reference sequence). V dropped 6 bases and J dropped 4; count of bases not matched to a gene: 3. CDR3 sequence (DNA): TGTGCCAGTAGACAGGGGGCGGGCACCGGGGAGCTGTTTTTT. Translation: CASRQGAGTGELFF.

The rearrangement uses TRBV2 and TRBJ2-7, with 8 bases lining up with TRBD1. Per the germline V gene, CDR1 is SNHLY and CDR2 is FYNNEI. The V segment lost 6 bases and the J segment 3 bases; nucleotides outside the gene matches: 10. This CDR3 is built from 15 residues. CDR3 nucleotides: TGTGCCAGCAGGGATACAGGGGGAGGCCTCTACGAGCAGTACTTC. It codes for CASRDTGGGLYEQYF. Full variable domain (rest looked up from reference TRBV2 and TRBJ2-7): EPEVTQTPSHQVTQMGQEVILRCVPISNHLYFYWYRQILGQKVEFLVSFYNNEISEKSEIFDDQFSVERPDGSNFTLKIRSTKLEDSAMYFCASRDTGGGLYEQYFGPGTRLTVT.

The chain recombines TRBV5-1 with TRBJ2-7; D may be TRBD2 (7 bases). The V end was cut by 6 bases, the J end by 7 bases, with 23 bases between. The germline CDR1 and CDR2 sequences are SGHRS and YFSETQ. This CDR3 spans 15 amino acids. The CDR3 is CASTDVGGGGPEQYF. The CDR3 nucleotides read TGCGCCAGCACCGACGTCGGGGGCGGGGGTCCGGAGCAGTACTTC.

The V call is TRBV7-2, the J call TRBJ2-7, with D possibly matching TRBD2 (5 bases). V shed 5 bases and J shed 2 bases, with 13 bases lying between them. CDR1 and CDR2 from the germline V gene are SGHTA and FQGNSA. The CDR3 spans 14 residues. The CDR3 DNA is TGTGCCAGCAGCGAACCGGGATCTACCTACGAGCAGTACTTC. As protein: CASSEPGSTYEQYF. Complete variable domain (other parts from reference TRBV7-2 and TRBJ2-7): GAGVSQSPSNKVTEKGKDVELRCDPISGHTALYWYRQSLGQGLEFLIYFQGNSAPDKSGLPSDRFSAERTGGSVSTLTIQRTQQEDSAVYLCASSEPGSTYEQYFGPGTRLTVT.

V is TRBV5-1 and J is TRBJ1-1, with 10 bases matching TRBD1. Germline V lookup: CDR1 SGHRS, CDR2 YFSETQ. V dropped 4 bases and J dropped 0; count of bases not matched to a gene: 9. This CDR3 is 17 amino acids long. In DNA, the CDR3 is TGCGCCAGCAGCCTCTTTGGGACAGGGGTTTTGAACACTGAAGCTTTCTTT. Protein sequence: CASSLFGTGVLNTEAFF.

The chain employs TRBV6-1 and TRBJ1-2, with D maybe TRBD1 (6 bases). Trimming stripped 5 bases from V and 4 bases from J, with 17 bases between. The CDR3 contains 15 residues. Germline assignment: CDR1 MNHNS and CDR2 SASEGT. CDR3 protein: CASSPHREGVYGYTF. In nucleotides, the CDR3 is TGTGCCAGCAGTCCTCACCGAGAGGGGGTCTATGGCTACACCTTC.

The CDR3 spells CASSPRRTYEQYF. As DNA, the CDR3 is TGTGCCAGCAGCCCTAGGAGAACCTACGAGCAGTACTTC. This chain uses TRBV11-3 with TRBJ2-7; D gene unclear. The ends were cut back, 5 bases at V and 2 bases at J, with 10 bases in the middle. There are 13 residues in the CDR3. Germline V lookup: CDR1 SGHNT, CDR2 YENEEA.

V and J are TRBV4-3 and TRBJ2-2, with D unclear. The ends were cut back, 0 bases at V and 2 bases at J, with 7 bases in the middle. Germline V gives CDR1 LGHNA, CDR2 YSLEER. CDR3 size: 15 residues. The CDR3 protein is CASSQELPNTGELFF. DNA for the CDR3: TGCGCCAGCAGCCAAGAACTACCAAACACCGGGGAGCTGTTTTTT.

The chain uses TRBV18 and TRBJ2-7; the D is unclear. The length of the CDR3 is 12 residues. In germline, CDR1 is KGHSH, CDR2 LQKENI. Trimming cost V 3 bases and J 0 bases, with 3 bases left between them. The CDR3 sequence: CASSPSSYEQYF. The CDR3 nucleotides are TGTGCCAGCTCACCTAGCTCCTACGAGCAGTACTTC.

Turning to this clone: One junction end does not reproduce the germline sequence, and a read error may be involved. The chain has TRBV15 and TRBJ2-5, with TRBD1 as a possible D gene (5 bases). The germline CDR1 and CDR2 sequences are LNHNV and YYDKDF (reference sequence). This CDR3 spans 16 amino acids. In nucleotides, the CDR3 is TGTGCCACCAGCAGAGCCAGGGATAACCCCCAAGGGACCCAGTACTTC. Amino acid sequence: CATSRARDNPQGTQYF.

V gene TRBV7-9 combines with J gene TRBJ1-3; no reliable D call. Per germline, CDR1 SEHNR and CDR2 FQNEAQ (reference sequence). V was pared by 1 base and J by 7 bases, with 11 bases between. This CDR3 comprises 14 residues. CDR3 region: CASSLVESANTIYF. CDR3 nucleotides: TGTGCCAGCAGCTTAGTAGAGTCTGCGAACACCATATATTTT.

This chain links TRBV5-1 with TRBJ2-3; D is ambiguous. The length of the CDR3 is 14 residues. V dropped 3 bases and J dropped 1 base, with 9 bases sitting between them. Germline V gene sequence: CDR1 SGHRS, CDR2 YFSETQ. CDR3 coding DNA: TGCGCCAGCAGCTATAGATCCCGCACAGATACGCAGTATTTT. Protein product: CASSYRSRTDTQYF.

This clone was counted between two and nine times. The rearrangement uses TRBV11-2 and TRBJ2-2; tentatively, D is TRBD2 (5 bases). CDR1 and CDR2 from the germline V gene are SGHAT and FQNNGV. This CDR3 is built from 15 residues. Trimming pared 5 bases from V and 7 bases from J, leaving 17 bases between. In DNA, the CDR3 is TGTGCCAGCAGCATAGTAGCGACTACGGTCGGGGAGCTGTTTTTT. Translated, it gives CASSIVATTVGELFF.

Here the CDR3 DNA reads TGTGCCAGCAGGGCCAGGGGCACTGAAGCTTTCTTT. Its translation is CASRARGTEAFF. J is TRBJ1-1 and V is TRBV6-5; perhaps TRBD1 as D (6 bases). V lost 6 bases and J lost 4, with 9 bases in between. The CDR3 is 12 amino acids. The germline gives CDR1 MNHEY, CDR2 SVGAGI.

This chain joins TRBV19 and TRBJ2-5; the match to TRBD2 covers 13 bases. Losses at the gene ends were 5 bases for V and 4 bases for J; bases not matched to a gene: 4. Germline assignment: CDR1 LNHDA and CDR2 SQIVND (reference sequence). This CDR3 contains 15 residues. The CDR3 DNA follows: TGTGCCAGTAGTCCAGGGACTAGCGGGGCAGAGACCCAGTACTTC. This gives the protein CASSPGTSGAETQYF.

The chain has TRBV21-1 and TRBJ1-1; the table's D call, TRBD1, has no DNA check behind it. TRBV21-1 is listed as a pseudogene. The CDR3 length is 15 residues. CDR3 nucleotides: TGTGCCAGCAGCACCATGACAGAAATGAACACTGAAGCTTTCTTT. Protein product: CASSTMTEMNTEAFF.

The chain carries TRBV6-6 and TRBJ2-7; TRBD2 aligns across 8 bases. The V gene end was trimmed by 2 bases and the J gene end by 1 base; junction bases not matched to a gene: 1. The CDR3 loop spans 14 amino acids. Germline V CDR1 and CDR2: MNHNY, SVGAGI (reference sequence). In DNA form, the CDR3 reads TGTGCCAGCAGTTACGGCGGGAGGTCCTACGAGCAGTACTTC. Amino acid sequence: CASSYGGRSYEQYF.

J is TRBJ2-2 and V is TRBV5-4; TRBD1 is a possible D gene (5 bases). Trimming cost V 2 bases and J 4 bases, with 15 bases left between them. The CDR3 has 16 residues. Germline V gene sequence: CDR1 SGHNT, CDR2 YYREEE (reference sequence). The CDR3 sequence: CASSFFQGTGTGELFF. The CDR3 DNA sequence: TGTGCCAGCAGCTTCTTTCAGGGTACGGGCACCGGGGAGCTGTTTTTT.

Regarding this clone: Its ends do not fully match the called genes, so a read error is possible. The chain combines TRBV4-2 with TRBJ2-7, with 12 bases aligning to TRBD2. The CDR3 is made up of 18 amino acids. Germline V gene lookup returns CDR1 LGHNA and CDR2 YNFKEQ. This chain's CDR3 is CASTQDSLTSGSSYEQYF. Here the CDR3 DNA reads TGTGCCAGCACCCAAGATAGTTTGACTAGCGGGAGCTCCTACGAGCAGTACTTC.

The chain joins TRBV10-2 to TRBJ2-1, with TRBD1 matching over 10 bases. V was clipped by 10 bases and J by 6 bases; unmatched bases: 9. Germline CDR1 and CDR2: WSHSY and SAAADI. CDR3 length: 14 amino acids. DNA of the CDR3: TGCGCCATCAGAAGACAGGGGGCTTTCAATGAGCAGTTCTTC. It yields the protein CAIRRQGAFNEQFF.

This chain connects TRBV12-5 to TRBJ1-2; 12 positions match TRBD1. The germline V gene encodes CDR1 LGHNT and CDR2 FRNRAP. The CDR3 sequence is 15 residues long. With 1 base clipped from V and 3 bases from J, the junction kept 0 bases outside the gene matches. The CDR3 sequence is CASGLGDRGHYGYTF. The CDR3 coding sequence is TGTGCTAGTGGTTTGGGGGACAGGGGGCACTATGGCTACACCTTC.

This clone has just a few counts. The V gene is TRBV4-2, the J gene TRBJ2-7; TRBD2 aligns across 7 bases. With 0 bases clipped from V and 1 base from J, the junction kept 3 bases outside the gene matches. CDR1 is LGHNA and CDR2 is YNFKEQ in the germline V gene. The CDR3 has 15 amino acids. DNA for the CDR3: TGTGCCAGCAGCCAAGAGGGGGGGGAGTCCTACGAGCAGTACTTC. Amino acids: CASSQEGGESYEQYF.

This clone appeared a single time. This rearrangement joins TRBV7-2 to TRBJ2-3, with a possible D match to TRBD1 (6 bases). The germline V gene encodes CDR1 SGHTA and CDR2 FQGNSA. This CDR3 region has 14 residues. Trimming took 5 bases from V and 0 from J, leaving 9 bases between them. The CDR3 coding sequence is TGTGCCAGCAGCCTGGGGGCTAGCACAGATACGCAGTATTTT. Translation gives CASSLGASTDTQYF.

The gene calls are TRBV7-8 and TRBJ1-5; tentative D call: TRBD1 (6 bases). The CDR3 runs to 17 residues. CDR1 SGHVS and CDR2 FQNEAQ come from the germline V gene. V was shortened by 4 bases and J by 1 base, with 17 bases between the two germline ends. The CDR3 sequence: CASSSDNRVLSNQPQHF. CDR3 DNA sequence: TGTGCCAGCAGCTCCGACAACAGGGTCCTCAGCAATCAGCCCCAGCATTTT.